This section outlines one T cell receptor (beta chain) sequence together with its context. Its specificity is unknown. The entry originates in a study of PD-1 blockade in classical Hodgkin lymphoma. For the study at large: Nivolumab dosing for patients was 3 mg/kg, administered intravenously every 2 weeks.

Each patient's relapse followed autologous stem cell transplantation, and brentuximab vedotin exposure varied. Profiled with immunoSEQ multiplex PCR; TCRdb holds only in-frame clones, not every one. The sample records about 97,000 clones, roughly 84% being singletons. There are 14 residues in the CDR3. Germline CDR1 SEHNR, CDR2 FQNEAQ (reference sequence). Trimming at V came to 3 bases and at J to 6 bases, leaving 7 bases not matched to a gene. Study-wide findings and caveats: Baseline TCR diversity was reportedly lower in newly diagnosed patients than in healthy donors. It was reported as lower still in relapsed/refractory patients. Why the repertoires differ is still unclear, perhaps disease activity or prior therapy. Later analyses included only patients treated at least 1 year post-ASCT.

The sequenced sample was peripheral blood mononuclear cells (PBMCs), obtained at baseline. The chain employs TRBV7-9 and TRBJ2-7, with 8 bases identical to TRBD1. The clonotype originates from a human donor with classical Hodgkin lymphoma. CDR3 sequence (DNA): TGTGCCAGCAGCTTCGGACAGGGAACGGGCGAGCAGTACTTC. Translated, it gives CASSFGQGTGEQYF.